Described below is a single T cell receptor beta chain sequence and its context. Its antigen is as yet unknown. Clones were sequenced by immunoSEQ multiplex PCR, and TCRdb holds only the in-frame ones, with some missing. Here the sample spans about 2.4 million clones, approximately 94% being singletons. The entry originates in a study of shared clonotypes between healthy human individuals. Study-wide context: The donors, a couple of women and three men, were aged 18 to 49. For every donor, three CD4 naive, three CD4 memory, two CD8 naive and one CD8 memory plates were used. Findings and limits, study-wide: Naive subsets tended to show greater estimated richness than memory subsets. Apart from blood, nothing was sampled; tissue repertoires likely differ.

This TCR came from a man between 18 and 29 years old in good health. Some clones in this sample may be carry-over from other donors' samples. The sample was naive CD4+ T cells from PBMCs. Regarding subset: CD45RA+ positively selected.

The CDR3 spells CASSLTRTSGRANEQFF. CDR3 nucleotides: TGTGCCAGCAGCTTAACTAGGACTAGCGGGAGGGCCAATGAGCAGTTCTTC. The chain is built from TRBV7-3 and TRBJ2-1, with TRBD2 identical over 15 bases. V lost 0 bases, J lost 6 bases, and 3 bases stayed unmatched. CDR1 is SGHTA and CDR2 is FQGTGA in the germline V gene. CDR3 length: 17 residues. The full variable domain, its missing parts supplied by reference TRBV7-3 and TRBJ2-1, is GAGVSQTPSNKVTEKGKYVELRCDPISGHTALYWYRQSLGQGPEFLIYFQGTGAADDSGLPNDRFFAVRPEGSVSTLKIQRTERGDSAVYLCASSLTRTSGRANEQFFGPGTRLTVL.